This TCR beta chain is from a study of cytomegalovirus exposure and HLA in healthy donors. Overall study context: Earlier, 100 million to 130 million unique TCR beta sequences were recovered from approximately 200 million T cells by an analysis. Regarding the study as a whole: Earlier analysis looked at TCR beta V segments, and most were productive about 87% or about 30% of the time.

Concerning this clone itself: The antigen remains undetermined.

Trimming cost V 5 bases and J 2 bases, with 10 bases left between them. Germline assignment: CDR1 SGHNT and CDR2 YENEEA. The CDR3 has 14 amino acids. Primers: 60 Vbeta forward and 13 Jbeta reverse. Clones were read by immunoSEQ multiplex PCR, and TCRdb kept only the in-frame ones, dropping some. The sample table sets out about 52,000 clones. Sequencing was performed on PBMCs. The chain links TRBV11-3 to TRBJ2-1, with a possible D match to TRBD1 (6 bases). The receptor's source is a woman between 55 and 75 years old in good health and CMV-seropositive. Written as DNA, the CDR3 is TGTGCCAGCAGCACTCAGGGGACCTACAATGAGCAGTTCTTC. This codes for CASSTQGTYNEQFF. The full variable domain, rest sourced from reference TRBV11-3 and TRBJ2-1, is EAGVVQSPRYKIIEKKQPVAFWCNPISGHNTLYWYLQNLGQGPELLIRYENEEAVDDSQLPKDRFSAERLKGVDSTLKIQPAELGDSAVYLCASSTQGTYNEQFFGPGTRLTVL.